This T cell receptor (beta chain) was obtained from a study of shared clonotypes between healthy human individuals. Study-wide results and limits: The study found lower generation probabilities in non-shared clonotypes than in those shared by all four donors. With several donors compared, 4% to 5.5% of naive CD4 clonotypes were shared. Sequencing depth was expected to affect clonotype sharing among donors.

As concerns this clone: Its antigen is unidentified.

The ends lost 3 bases at V and 4 bases at J; junction bases unmatched: 2. CDR3 length equals 14 residues. Germline lookup yields CDR1 MNHEY and CDR2 SMNVEV (reference sequence). The naive CD8 population came from CD45RO-negative cells selected for CCR7, without terminally differentiated effector memory CD45RA+ cells. Sorted-subset replicate PCRs used about 190 ng of genomic DNA. This amount corresponded to about 30,000 T cell genomes. Sequenced by immunoSEQ multiplex PCR; TCRdb stores in-frame clones only, minus some. The repertoire holds millions of clones, with 90% to 95% as singletons. The V call is TRBV27, the J call TRBJ2-1; 8 bases map to TRBD2. The clonotype comes from a man between 18 and 35 years old in good health. Some clones in this sample may be carry-over from other donors' samples. The specimen was naive CD8+ T cells from PBMCs. Here the CDR3 reads CASSFTGGYNEQFF. DNA for the CDR3: TGTGCCAGCAGTTTTACGGGGGGGTACAATGAGCAGTTCTTC.